These T cell receptor beta chains were read from a single sample in a study of OX40 agonist ivuxolimab in advanced cancers. Clones were sequenced by immunoSEQ multiplex PCR, and TCRdb holds only the in-frame ones, with some missing. Among over 55,000 clones, approximately 89% were seen once, and the ten largest hold less than 2.5%. The sample consisted of CD4+ or CD8+ T cells sorted from blood, taken in a trial of the OX40 agonist ivuxolimab. These receptors came from an adult with an advanced solid tumor such as melanoma, head and neck, liver or kidney cancer. Each CDR3 is given with its conserved first and last residue. Clone size appears in some rows only: once, few, many, or a class for an expanded clone.

j_call clone_size v_call cdr3_aa
TRBJ2-1 - TRBV7-9 CASSLGLAGNEQFF
TRBJ2-2 - TRBV5-4 CASSFRTGNTGELFF
TRBJ2-7 - TRBV18 CASSRDPSNEQYF
TRBJ2-2 once TRBV5-1 CASSTQGAGELFF
TRBJ1-2 - TRBV5-1 CASSSTDRGYGYTF
TRBJ2-7 - TRBV18 CASSTITSGWYEQYF
TRBJ1-3 - TRBV7-9 CASSSPKKDKYSGNTIYF
TRBJ1-1 - TRBV6-5 CASSLQQGYTEAFF
TRBJ1-1 - TRBV10-1 CASSEHSGTANTEAFF
TRBJ2-7 - TRBV11-3 CASSLERPGRGEQYF
TRBJ2-3 - TRBV6-5 CASRREDTQYF
TRBJ1-3 - TRBV6-1 CASSEAHTSGNTIYF
TRBJ1-3 - TRBV2 CASVQGRGRSGNTIYF
TRBJ2-7 - TRBV19 CASSIARGLYEQYF
TRBJ1-1 - TRBV30 CAWNFRGGAFF
TRBJ2-3 - TRBV5-1 CASRPGPSTDTQYF
TRBJ2-3 - TRBV9 CASSARGRGVADTQYF
TRBJ2-3 - TRBV18 CASSLEQGTDTQYF
TRBJ1-5 once TRBV25-1 CASRPQGLGQPQHF
TRBJ1-1 - TRBV9 CASNMPNTEAFF
TRBJ2-2 - TRBV30 CAWSSFTGELFF
TRBJ1-4 - TRBV5-4 CASSLGLQSTNEKLFF
TRBJ1-4 once TRBV11-2 CASSSRQGATNEKLFF
TRBJ2-2 - TRBV10-3 CATNRGTTGELFF
TRBJ2-1 - TRBV30 CATLAGSSYNEQFF
TRBJ2-5 - TRBV18 CASSPPQETQYF
TRBJ2-1 - TRBV7-2 CASSFGGPNNEQFF
TRBJ2-5 once TRBV5-1 CASSLVGTSGTQETQYF
TRBJ2-2 - TRBV7-6 CATRGLAGTAGELFF
TRBJ2-3 - TRBV4-1 CASSQDGRPRYTDTQYF
TRBJ2-2 - TRBV7-9 CASSLATAGGFGELFF
TRBJ1-3 - TRBV5-6 CASSQTGDSGNTIYF
TRBJ2-5 - TRBV21-1 CASSKEGGVLCGTQYF
TRBJ2-5 - TRBV11-3 CASSAGGQQETQYF
TRBJ2-6 - TRBV7-9 CASTGWGRGFTSGANVLTF
TRBJ1-1 - TRBV5-1 CASSTLQGRVGFTEAFF
TRBJ2-3 - TRBV7-2 CASSLVGSSTDTQYF
TRBJ1-2 - TRBV7-8 CASSRLATGYYGYTF
TRBJ2-7 - TRBV7-2 CASSLVRTYEQYF
TRBJ2-7 - TRBV19 CASSAGTADSYEQYF
- - TRBV10-3 CAISEGWGEQYF
TRBJ2-3 - TRBV5-1 CASSRGAGTDTQYF
TRBJ2-2 - TRBV7-2 CASSLFGGGTGELFF
TRBJ1-5 - TRBV6-6 CASSGTANNQPQHF
TRBJ2-7 few TRBV4-2 CASSQDLTGTREQYF
TRBJ2-7 - TRBV30 CAWSVSGGLSYEQYF
TRBJ1-1 - TRBV18 CASSPPHLRNTEAFF
TRBJ2-5 - TRBV20-1 CSAGIKETQYF
TRBJ2-3 - TRBV7-3 CASSLTRTVQQYF
TRBJ1-1 once TRBV19 CASRMGTGQGGTEAFF
TRBJ1-2 - TRBV6-6 CASSPQGNYGYTF
TRBJ2-1 - TRBV11-3 CASSAGGQRYNEQFF
TRBJ2-2 once TRBV19 CASTGLAGNTGELFF
TRBJ2-7 - TRBV4-1 CASSPTEGPTYEQYF
TRBJ2-7 - TRBV30 CAWSVGQFYEQYF
TRBJ2-7 - TRBV28 CASSGSPYEQYF
TRBJ1-3 - TRBV7-8 CASSLKGGSGNTIYF